The next 28 T cell receptor beta chains were all read from a single sample in a study of T-cell reconstitution after alpha-beta-depleted transplantation in children. Unique molecular identifiers were incorporated when the TCRbeta library was constructed. TCRdb analysed the PCR reads with MiXCR anew, one entry per CDR3 protein. The table lists about 170,000 distinct CDR3 sequences, roughly 11% of them singletons. The material sequenced was PBMCs, taken before TCRalphabeta/CD19-depleted stem cell transplant. The receptors were gathered from a boy under 10 years old with acute myeloid leukemia, due to receive a stem cell transplant.

This clonotype was seen ten or more times. The CDR3 protein is CASSTTGSQETQYF. CDR3 DNA sequence: TGTGCCAGCAGTACGACAGGCAGCCAAGAGACCCAGTACTTC. The chain joins TRBV6-1 to TRBJ2-5; D may be TRBD1 (6 bases). V was shortened by 5 bases and J by 1 base, with 11 bases between the two germline ends. This CDR3 has 14 amino acids. CDR1 is MNHNS, CDR2 SASEGT, per germline.

This clonotype came up many times. V and J are TRBV5-4 and TRBJ2-3; no reliable D call. Trimming shortened V by 1 base and J by 5 bases, and 8 bases separated the two germline ends. The germline gives CDR1 SGHNT, CDR2 YYREEE (reference sequence). The CDR3 runs to 13 residues. CDR3: CASSLKEIDTQYF. CDR3 DNA: TGTGCCAGCAGCTTGAAAGAGATAGATACGCAGTATTTT.

This clonotype was seen more than once but under ten times. This may arise from a read error, as a much more abundant clone is one base away. The chain recombines TRBV20-1 with TRBJ2-5, with 8 bases lining up with TRBD2. The ends lost 0 bases at V and 2 bases at J; junction bases unmatched: 2. The CDR3 is 14 amino acids. Germline CDR1 is DFQATT and CDR2 is SNEGSKA (reference sequence). DNA for the CDR3: TGCAGTGCTAGAGATAGCGGGGCACAAGAGACCCAGTACTTC. Its translation: CSARDSGAQETQYF.

This clonotype was detected ten times or more. The chain has TRBV20-1 and TRBJ1-2, with no clear D. The germline V gene encodes CDR1 DFQATT and CDR2 SNEGSKA (reference sequence). V was clipped by 1 base and J by 4 bases, with 13 bases between them. This CDR3 has 14 residues. CDR3 protein: CSARGQDNFYGYTF. CDR3 sequence (DNA): TGCAGTGCTAGAGGGCAGGATAACTTCTATGGCTACACCTTC.

There are many counts of this clonotype. The chain employs TRBV20-1 and TRBJ2-5; TRBD2 agrees at 9 bases. This CDR3 spans 17 amino acids. Germline V gives CDR1 DFQATT, CDR2 SNEGSKA (reference sequence). V gave up 0 bases and J gave up 5 bases; unmatched junction bases: 13. DNA for the CDR3: TGCAGTGCTAGAGATGTCACGCGGGGGGGCGTTTTGGAGACCCAGTACTTC. Translating it yields CSARDVTRGGVLETQYF.

This clonotype was seen many times. V gene TRBV20-1 combines with J gene TRBJ1-3; D remains ambiguous. V shed 1 base and J shed 0 bases, with 16 bases lying between them. Germline lookup yields CDR1 DFQATT and CDR2 SNEGSKA (reference sequence). This CDR3 has 17 residues. CDR3 in DNA: TGCAGTGCTAGAGTACGAAGCGGTCAACCCTCTGGAAACACCATATATTTT. Protein sequence: CSARVRSGQPSGNTIYF.

In this sample, this clonotype turned up many times. This CDR3 is CASSWARLRRQNYGYTF. The CDR3 DNA reads TGTGCCAGCAGCTGGGCCAGGTTAAGACGTCAGAACTATGGCTACACCTTC. This chain uses TRBV5-6 with TRBJ1-2; no clear D gene. The CDR3 is 17 amino acids. The ends were cut back, 3 bases at V and 2 bases at J, with 20 bases in the middle. CDR1 is SGHDT and CDR2 is YYEEEE in the germline V gene.

Worth noting for this clonotype: A single base separates this from a much larger clone, so it may be a read error. V usage is TRBV7-6 and J usage is TRBJ2-2; no reliable D call. The germline V and J ends were trimmed by 4 bases and 6 bases, with 15 bases remaining between them. Germline V gene data show CDR1 as SGHVS and CDR2 as FNYEAQ. The CDR3 consists of 15 residues. The CDR3 coding sequence is TGTGCCAGCAGCTCGACCAACAAGGTCGCCGGGGAGCTGTTTTTT. Protein sequence: CASSSTNKVAGELFF. Filled out from reference TRBV7-6 and TRBJ2-2, the complete variable domain reads GAGVSQSPRYKVTKRGQDVALRCDPISGHVSLYWYRQALGQGPEFLTYFNYEAQQDKSGLPNDRFSAERPEGSISTLTIQRTEQRDSAMYRCASSSTNKVAGELFFGEGSRLTVL.

This clonotype was seen ten or more times. The V and J genes are TRBV5-6 and TRBJ2-7, with D unclear. Per germline, CDR1 SGHDT and CDR2 YYEEEE. Trimming left V 3 bases short and J 0 bases short, with 7 bases between. The CDR3 consists of 13 residues. The CDR3 coding sequence is TGTGCCAGCAGCTCCTGGAGCTCCTACGAGCAGTACGTC. Translation gives CASSSWSSYEQYV.

To note about this clonotype: A single base separates this from a much larger clone, so it may be a read error. The chain joins TRBV6-1 to TRBJ1-2, with 8 nucleotides matching TRBD1. Unmatched junction bases numbered 20, after V lost 5 bases and J lost 12 bases. Germline CDR1 and CDR2: MNHNS and SASEGT. The CDR3 sequence is 16 residues long. In DNA form, the CDR3 reads TGTGCCAGCAGTCCAACAGGACAGGGAATAACTATAGGCGACACCTTC. Translated, it gives CASSPTGQGITIGDTF.

This clonotype was observed a handful of times. The chain employs TRBV20-1 and TRBJ2-5; 11 bases match TRBD2. The CDR3 contains 20 residues. CDR1 is DFQATT, CDR2 SNEGSKA, per germline (reference sequence). J gave up 1 base and V 0 bases, and 16 bases lay outside the gene matches. This CDR3 reads CSARDPTRALAGVGQETQYF. Written as DNA, the CDR3 is TGCAGTGCTAGAGATCCAACCCGGGCACTAGCGGGAGTAGGCCAAGAGACCCAGTACTTC.

The sample holds many counts of this clonotype. A much larger clone lies one base from this, so it may be a read error. CDR3 residues: CIAIYGANTEAFF. Written as DNA, the CDR3 is TGCATTGCTATTTACGGGGCGAACACTGAAGCTTTCTTT. The V gene is TRBV20-1, the J gene TRBJ1-1; a possible D gene is TRBD1 (5 bases). The CDR3 is made up of 13 amino acids. Germline values: CDR1 DFQATT, CDR2 SNEGSKA (reference sequence).

For this clonotype: A clone one base away is much larger, so this may be a read error. The rearrangement joins TRBV9 to TRBJ1-1; 8 positions match TRBD1. The germline V gene has CDR1 SGDLS and CDR2 YYNGEE. The CDR3 contains 15 residues. CDR3 sequence: CTSNPTGERTTEAFF. CDR3 nucleotide sequence: TGTACCAGCAACCCGACAGGGGAAAGGACCACTGAAGCTTTCTTT.

This clonotype was observed a handful of times. The chain recombines TRBV6-5 with TRBJ2-3; 10 bases are a match to TRBD2. Trimming took 5 bases from V and 6 from J; bases not matched to a gene: 11. The CDR3 sequence is 16 residues long. Germline CDR1 is MNHEY and CDR2 is SVGAGI. The CDR3 coding sequence is TGTGCCAGCAGTAACTTAGTACTAGCGGGGTTGGATACGCAGTATTTT. Encoded protein: CASSNLVLAGLDTQYF.

In this sample, this clonotype turned up many times. V usage is TRBV5-1 and J usage is TRBJ2-7; TRBD1 agrees at 9 bases. This CDR3 is 16 amino acids long. CDR1 and CDR2 (germline): SGHRS, YFSETQ. The V and J ends lost 2 bases and 2 bases, in that order; junction bases with no gene match: 8. The CDR3 DNA sequence: TGCGCCAGCAGCTTTGTTCTTGGGACAGGGACCTACGAGCAGTACTTC. Encoded protein: CASSFVLGTGTYEQYF.

There are many counts of this clonotype. The V and J genes are TRBV12-3 or TRBV12-4 and TRBJ2-7; D assignment may be TRBD1 or TRBD2 (5 bases each). V lost 3 bases and J 5 bases, leaving 11 bases between the germline ends. The CDR3 consists of 13 residues. The CDR3 is CASSLGPYDEQYV. The CDR3 nucleotides read TGTGCCAGCAGTTTGGGACCCTATGACGAGCAGTACGTC.

This clonotype has a count of ten or more. J is TRBJ1-2 and V is TRBV20-1; D gene uncertain. Germline loops: CDR1 DFQATT, CDR2 SNEGSKA (reference sequence). This CDR3 region has 13 residues. V dropped 1 base and J dropped 0 bases, with 6 bases sitting between them. The CDR3 is CSARVQSNYGYTF. Written as DNA, the CDR3 is TGCAGTGCTAGAGTTCAGTCTAACTATGGCTACACCTTC.

Ten or more counts support this clonotype. The chain employs TRBV28 and TRBJ1-2, with TRBD1 as a possible D gene (5 bases). The V gene lost 5 bases and the J gene lost 3 bases, with 22 bases spanning the gap. The CDR3 totals 17 residues. Germline V gene sequence: CDR1 MDHEN, CDR2 SYDVKM. In DNA, the CDR3 is TGTGCCAGCAGTCCTCCAACCCGGGGCAGTTTTTACTATGGCTACACCTTC. Encoded protein: CASSPPTRGSFYYGYTF.

In this sample, this clonotype turned up a few times. V usage is TRBV20-1 and J usage is TRBJ2-1, with 14 bases matching TRBD2. This CDR3 region has 19 residues. V dropped 1 base and J dropped 3; count of bases not matched to a gene: 11. Germline V CDR1 and CDR2: DFQATT, SNEGSKA (reference sequence). The CDR3 here is CSARVAGTSGSGGYNEQFF. As DNA, the CDR3 is TGCAGTGCTAGAGTCGCCGGGACTAGCGGGAGTGGAGGCTACAATGAGCAGTTCTTC.

This clonotype has at least ten counts. The chain employs TRBV7-6 and TRBJ2-4, with TRBD2 identical over 9 bases. Trimming at V came to 3 bases and at J to 1 base, leaving 10 bases not matched to a gene. The germline gives CDR1 SGHVS, CDR2 FNYEAQ. The CDR3 totals 18 residues. The CDR3 spells CASSLGPLRGGAKNIQYF. The CDR3 bases are TGTGCCAGCAGCTTGGGGCCTTTGCGGGGGGGGGCCAAAAACATTCAGTACTTC.

This chain uses TRBV6-1 with TRBJ2-3; possible D gene TRBD1, 5 bases. The CDR3 is 17 amino acids. V was pared by 6 bases and J by 4 bases, with 23 bases between. CDR1 and CDR2 (germline): MNHNS, SASEGT. CDR3 region: CASSPRRGRGEADTQYF. The CDR3 nucleotides are TGTGCCAGCAGCCCCCGGCGTGGAAGGGGTGAAGCAGATACGCAGTATTTT.

Remarks on this clonotype: This may arise from a read error, as a much more abundant clone is one base away. The chain uses TRBV11-2 and TRBJ1-3; D unresolved. CDR1 and CDR2 from the germline V gene are SGHAT and FQNNGV. This CDR3 is 13 amino acids long. With 6 bases removed from V and 4 bases from J, the gap between germline ends came to 10 bases. CDR3 sequence: CASRVFGGNTIYF. DNA for the CDR3: TGTGCCAGCAGGGTCTTCGGCGGAAACACCATATATTTT.

The table lists this clonotype with many counts. The genes are TRBV9 and TRBJ2-1; 7 positions agree with TRBD2. The V and J ends lost 0 bases and 0 bases, in that order; junction bases with no gene match: 3. There are 16 residues in the CDR3. The germline V gene encodes CDR1 SGDLS and CDR2 YYNGEE. The CDR3 DNA is TGTGCCAGCAGCGTAGGCGGGGACTACTCCTACAATGAGCAGTTCTTC. Residues: CASSVGGDYSYNEQFF. Variable domain in full (rest from reference TRBV9 and TRBJ2-1): DSGVTQTPKHLITATGQRVTLRCSPRSGDLSVYWYQQSLDQGLQFLIQYYNGEERAKGNILERFSAQQFPDLHSELNLSSLELGDSALYFCASSVGGDYSYNEQFFGPGTRLTVL.

This clonotype has a count of ten or more. The chain links TRBV5-1 to TRBJ2-2; possible D gene TRBD2, 6 bases. There are 13 residues in the CDR3. Trimming pared 4 bases from V and 9 bases from J, leaving 13 bases between. In germline, CDR1 is SGHRS, CDR2 YFSETQ. As DNA, the CDR3 is TGCGCCAGCAGCCCGCGTAGCGGCCGGGAGCTGTTTTTT. Protein product: CASSPRSGRELFF.

This clonotype was seen ten or more times. The chain uses TRBV25-1 and TRBJ2-5; 8 bases agree with TRBD1. The CDR3 spans 15 residues. CDR1 and CDR2 (germline): MGHDK, SYGVNS. J gave up 2 bases and V 3 bases, and 5 bases lay outside the gene matches. CDR3 protein: CASSDPRTGQETQYF. The CDR3 region has the DNA TGTGCCAGCAGTGACCCACGGACAGGGCAAGAGACCCAGTACTTC.

This clonotype was recorded many times. V usage is TRBV12-3 or TRBV12-4 and J usage is TRBJ1-1; D unresolved. V was clipped by 5 bases and J by 3 bases, with 4 bases between them. The CDR3 contains 11 residues. CDR3 residues: CASSDHTEAFF. In DNA form, the CDR3 reads TGTGCCAGCAGTGACCACACTGAAGCTTTCTTT.

This clonotype was seen at least ten times. V and J are TRBV20-1 and TRBJ2-3, with TRBD1 matching over 7 bases. Germline CDR1 is DFQATT and CDR2 is SNEGSKA (reference sequence). With 6 bases clipped from V and 4 bases from J, the junction kept 7 bases outside the gene matches. The CDR3 spans 13 residues. In nucleotides, the CDR3 is TGCAGTGCAGGGACCGGGACAGCAGATACGCAGTATTTT. Residues: CSAGTGTADTQYF.

This clonotype was seen at least ten times. The rearrangement links TRBV10-1 to TRBJ1-5; D uncertain. Germline CDR1 WNHNN, CDR2 SYGVQD (reference sequence). The CDR3 spans 15 residues. V dropped 7 bases and J dropped 1 base, with 14 bases sitting between them. The CDR3 sequence: CASTPREESNQPQHF. The CDR3 nucleotides are TGCGCCAGCACTCCTCGGGAGGAGAGCAATCAGCCCCAGCATTTT.